This T cell receptor (beta chain) was retrieved from a study of CD8 T cells in ankylosing spondylitis. Overall study results and limits: One TCR beta motif, made up of roughly eight highly homologous variants, appeared characteristic of ankylosing spondylitis blood. The clones that were linked to disease were reported to be significantly enriched in matched synovial fluid samples from ankylosing spondylitis patients.

CDR3 size: 12 residues. The germline V gene encodes CDR1 DFQATT and CDR2 SNEGSKA (reference sequence). The ends were cut back, 6 bases at V and 7 bases at J, with 16 bases in the middle. There are many counts of this clonotype. No antigen is known for it. From the 5' RACE reads, TCRdb called clonotypes with MiXCR, one entry per CDR3 protein. The table records 200,000 to 300,000 distinct CDR3 sequences, 7.5% to 9% of them present only once. The chain combines TRBV20-1 with TRBJ2-7; D may be TRBD1 or TRBD2 (5 bases each). The receptor was isolated from a male donor with ankylosing spondylitis or in good health (not recorded which). Sequencing input: blood, either unsorted or a sorted T cell fraction (not recorded which). CDR3 in DNA: TGCAGTGCGAAAGGGAGTTGGGGGGAGCAGTACTTC. It codes for CSAKGSWGEQYF.